Following are 27 T cell receptor beta chains from one sample sequenced in a study of T cell responses to AZD1222 COVID-19 vaccine. The data were produced by immunoSEQ multiplex PCR, yet TCRdb's version contains in-frame clones alone and is incomplete. This sample has fewer than 200,000 clones, with approximately 92% found just once. Sequencing was performed on peripheral blood, taken on day 0 of AZD1222 vaccination. These receptors were collected from an adult in good health.

V and J are TRBV29-1 and TRBJ2-6, with 8 bases aligning to TRBD1. This CDR3 is built from 14 residues. With V trimmed by 7 bases and J by 0 bases, 2 bases remained unmatched. Germline lookup yields CDR1 SQVTM and CDR2 ANQGSEA. The CDR3, as DNA: TGCAGCGCAACAGGGGGCTCTGGGGCCAACGTCCTGACTTTC. Protein: CSATGGSGANVLTF.

This clone was observed a single time. V usage is TRBV7-2 and J usage is TRBJ2-5; D could derive from TRBD1 or TRBD2 (6 bases each). V was pared by 0 bases and J by 5 bases, with 10 bases between. The germline gives CDR1 SGHTA, CDR2 FQGNSA. This CDR3 is 14 amino acids long. CDR3 sequence: CASSLAGGRETQYF. DNA for the CDR3: TGTGCCAGCAGCTTAGCGGGGGGCCGGGAGACCCAGTACTTC.

V is TRBV24-1 and J is TRBJ2-3; D perhaps matches TRBD2 (6 bases). Trimming stripped 10 bases from V and 7 bases from J, with 14 bases between. The CDR3 has 12 amino acids. The germline gives CDR1 KGHDR, CDR2 SFDVKD. The CDR3, as DNA: TGTGCCACTAGGGACTTCTACCATACGCAGTATTTT. Translation: CATRDFYHTQYF.

This chain connects TRBV18 to TRBJ1-2, with D perhaps TRBD1 (5 bases). Germline CDR1 and CDR2: KGHSH and LQKENI. The CDR3 contains 14 residues. With 3 bases removed from V and 8 bases from J, the gap between germline ends came to 16 bases. CDR3: CASSPGTARRGYTF. CDR3 nucleotide sequence: TGTGCCAGCTCACCCGGGACGGCTAGGAGGGGCTACACCTTC.

The chain recombines TRBV5-8 with TRBJ2-7; D might be TRBD1 (6 bases). The V gene lost 0 bases and the J gene lost 2 bases, with 15 bases spanning the gap. The length of the CDR3 is 16 residues. Germline V CDR1 and CDR2: SGHTS, YDEGEE. DNA for the CDR3: TGTGCCAGCAGCTTGGTTTTGGGGGACACCACCTACGAGCAGTACTTC. This sequence encodes CASSLVLGDTTYEQYF.

This chain joins TRBV6-2 or TRBV6-3 and TRBJ1-6; 8 positions agree with TRBD1. In germline, CDR1 is MNHEY, CDR2 SVGEGT. The CDR3 length is 18 residues. With 6 bases clipped from V and 0 bases from J, the junction kept 10 bases outside the gene matches. CDR3 residues: CASSQTGTGRSYNSPLHF. CDR3 DNA: TGTGCCAGCAGCCAAACCGGGACAGGCCGCTCCTATAATTCACCCCTCCACTTT.

V is TRBV29-1 and J is TRBJ1-2, with D possibly being TRBD1 (5 bases). The germline V and J ends were trimmed by 6 bases and 8 bases, with 19 bases remaining between them. The CDR3 sequence is 13 residues long. Germline lookup yields CDR1 SQVTM and CDR2 ANQGSEA. CDR3 sequence: CSVRAVGVRGYTF. CDR3 DNA sequence: TGCAGCGTCCGCGCGGTAGGGGTACGCGGCTACACCTTC.

This chain links TRBV10-3 with TRBJ1-3, with 8 nucleotides matching TRBD1. V lost 3 bases, J lost 4 bases, and 8 bases stayed unmatched. This CDR3 is built from 16 residues. The germline gives CDR1 ENHRY, CDR2 SYGVKD. CDR3 in DNA: TGTGCCATCAGTGATGGACAGGGCGGAGGAGGAAACACCATATATTTT. Amino acids: CAISDGQGGGGNTIYF.

This clone was observed many times. The CDR3 region is CASSFGLGREAFF. The CDR3 DNA sequence: TGTGCCAGCAGCTTTGGACTCGGGCGTGAAGCTTTCTTT. V usage is TRBV7-2 and J usage is TRBJ1-1, with D uncertain. The CDR3 is 13 amino acids. In germline, CDR1 is SGHTA, CDR2 FQGNSA. V was pared by 3 bases and J by 7 bases, with 12 bases between.

This sequence joins TRBV5-4 and TRBJ1-1, with 7 bases fitting TRBD1. Germline V CDR1 and CDR2: SGHNT, YYREEE (reference sequence). The CDR3 is 15 amino acids. Unmatched junction bases numbered 6, after V lost 4 bases and J lost 0 bases. CDR3 bases: TGTGCCAGCAGCAAGGAACAGGGGATGAACACTGAAGCTTTCTTT. Protein sequence: CASSKEQGMNTEAFF.

The rearrangement joins TRBV15 to TRBJ2-1; D gene ambiguous. The germline V gene has CDR1 LNHNV and CDR2 YYDKDF (reference sequence). V shed 4 bases and J shed 4 bases, with 2 bases lying between them. The CDR3 covers 11 residues. This CDR3 is CATSIYNEQFF. The CDR3 DNA reads TGTGCCACCAGCATTTACAATGAGCAGTTCTTC.

This chain uses TRBV11-2 with TRBJ1-2; TRBD1 matches at 9 bases. This CDR3 spans 15 amino acids. CDR1 SGHAT and CDR2 FQNNGV come from the germline V gene. J gave up 7 bases and V 1 base, and 7 bases lay outside the gene matches. Written as DNA, the CDR3 is TGTGCCAGCAGCTTAGGAGGACAGGGGTTTGGTGGCTACACCTTC. It specifies CASSLGGQGFGGYTF.

The rearrangement uses TRBV5-1 and TRBJ1-2; possibly TRBD1 for D (5 bases). Germline V gene data show CDR1 as SGHRS and CDR2 as YFSETQ. Trimming took 7 bases from V and 4 from J, leaving 14 bases between them. This CDR3 is built from 13 residues. This chain's CDR3 is CASSPERGYGYTF. For the CDR3, the DNA is TGCGCCAGCTCGCCGGAAAGGGGCTATGGCTACACCTTC.

This chain uses TRBV21-1 with TRBJ2-3; the table's D call, TRBD1, was not checked against the DNA. TRBV21-1 represents a pseudogene. The CDR3 is 12 residues long. DNA for the CDR3: TGTGCCAGCAGCAACAGGCCAGATACGCAGTATTTT. Protein: CASSNRPDTQYF.

The chain recombines TRBV6-5 with TRBJ2-7; TRBD2 aligns across 8 bases. Looked up from germline, CDR1 is MNHEY and CDR2 is SVGAGI. The CDR3 sequence is 14 residues long. V dropped 7 bases and J dropped 2; count of bases not matched to a gene: 7. The chain's CDR3 is CASTLAGVPYEQYF. The CDR3 bases are TGTGCCAGCACCCTAGCGGGTGTCCCCTACGAGCAGTACTTC.

This clone was observed once. The chain has TRBV18 and TRBJ2-1; no clear D gene. Trimming left V 6 bases short and J 4 bases short, with 13 bases between. The CDR3 contains 14 residues. Germline V lookup: CDR1 KGHSH, CDR2 LQKENI. CDR3: CASSLIGVYNEQFF. DNA of the CDR3: TGTGCCAGCTCCCTAATCGGAGTTTACAATGAGCAGTTCTTC.

A single count supports this clone. J is TRBJ1-2 and V is TRBV9, with 7 bases fitting TRBD1. The CDR3 has 15 amino acids. Per the germline V gene, CDR1 is SGDLS and CDR2 is YYNGEE. V was pared by 0 bases and J by 3 bases, with 5 bases of the junction left unmatched. CDR3 nucleotides: TGTGCCAGCAGCGTAGAGGGAGGGGGCTACTATGGCTACACCTTC. The encoded protein is CASSVEGGGYYGYTF.

The gene calls are TRBV28 and TRBJ1-2, with a weak D call TRBD1 (5 bases). Trimming removed 2 bases at V and 4 bases at J, with 17 bases between. This CDR3 has 16 amino acids. The germline CDR1 and CDR2 sequences are MDHEN and SYDVKM. The CDR3 spells CASSLGTPPTRYGYTF. CDR3 coding DNA: TGTGCCAGCAGTTTAGGGACGCCCCCTACACGCTATGGCTACACCTTC.

The chain employs TRBV9 and TRBJ1-2; D gene unclear. In germline, CDR1 is SGDLS, CDR2 YYNGEE. This CDR3 has 15 amino acids. With 0 bases removed from V and 4 bases from J, the gap between germline ends came to 13 bases. As DNA, the CDR3 is TGTGCCAGCAGCGTAGGCGAGACGCTAAGCTATGGCTACACCTTC. Translation: CASSVGETLSYGYTF. Variable domain in full (rest from reference TRBV9 and TRBJ1-2): DSGVTQTPKHLITATGQRVTLRCSPRSGDLSVYWYQQSLDQGLQFLIQYYNGEERAKGNILERFSAQQFPDLHSELNLSSLELGDSALYFCASSVGETLSYGYTFGSGTRLTVV.

The chain has TRBV25-1 and TRBJ2-1; the D gene is possibly TRBD1 (6 bases). Germline CDR1 reads MGHDK; CDR2 reads SYGVNS. This CDR3 contains 15 residues. Trimming stripped 8 bases from V and 6 bases from J, with 20 bases between. CDR3 amino acids: CASAGQKVLGNEQFF. In DNA, the CDR3 is TGTGCCAGCGCTGGACAGAAGGTTTTAGGCAATGAGCAGTTCTTC.

The J gene is TRBJ2-7, the V gene TRBV27; no definite D call. The V gene lost 3 bases and the J gene lost 2 bases, with 8 bases spanning the gap. This CDR3 is built from 13 residues. Germline assignment: CDR1 MNHEY and CDR2 SMNVEV (reference sequence). The CDR3 loop reads CASSFSGPYEQYF. The CDR3 coding sequence is TGTGCCAGCAGTTTCTCCGGGCCCTACGAGCAGTACTTC.

A few counts support this clone. The chain employs TRBV24-1 and TRBJ1-1; the D gene is possibly TRBD1 (6 bases). The germline CDR1 and CDR2 sequences are KGHDR and SFDVKD. The V end lost 7 bases, the J end lost 4 bases, and 9 bases lay between the germline ends. The length of the CDR3 is 12 residues. Written as DNA, the CDR3 is TGTGCCACCAGAGGGGGTGGCACTGAAGCTTTCTTT. It is translated as CATRGGGTEAFF.

V usage is TRBV4-2 and J usage is TRBJ2-1; D not certain. The CDR3 is made up of 17 amino acids. Per the germline V gene, CDR1 is LGHNA and CDR2 is YNFKEQ. Trimming cost V 7 bases and J 0 bases, with 19 bases left between them. The CDR3 nucleotides read TGTGCCAGCACCGAATCGGCCGAACGAGGCTCCTACAATGAGCAGTTCTTC. Protein: CASTESAERGSYNEQFF.

The chain links TRBV20-1 to TRBJ2-5, with no clear D. Germline CDR1 reads DFQATT; CDR2 reads SNEGSKA (reference sequence). The CDR3 spans 11 residues. V lost 0 bases to trimming and J lost 7 bases, with 6 bases between them. The CDR3 nucleotides are TGCAGTGCTAGAGATCTACGGACCCAGTACTTC. This codes for CSARDLRTQYF.

This chain uses TRBV7-9 with TRBJ1-6; D not certain. V dropped 2 bases and J dropped 9 bases, with 14 bases sitting between them. This CDR3 contains 15 residues. Per the germline V gene, CDR1 is SEHNR and CDR2 is FQNEAQ (reference sequence). The CDR3 DNA reads TGTGCCAGCAGCTTATGGCAGAGTAATGGTTCACCCCTCCACTTT. This encodes CASSLWQSNGSPLHF.

The rearrangement links TRBV11-2 to TRBJ2-1; D is undetermined. V shed 4 bases and J shed 0 bases, with 16 bases lying between them. Germline assignment: CDR1 SGHAT and CDR2 FQNNGV. The CDR3 runs 17 residues. CDR3 region: CASSSTLGVSSYNEQFF. The CDR3 region has the DNA TGTGCCAGCAGCTCGACTTTGGGCGTAAGCTCCTACAATGAGCAGTTCTTC.

V usage is TRBV6-6 and J usage is TRBJ2-7; either TRBD1 or TRBD2 may supply D (5 bases each). From germline, CDR1 is MNHNY and CDR2 SVGAGI (reference sequence). Trimming left V 5 bases short and J 0 bases short, with 17 bases between. This CDR3 is built from 16 residues. The CDR3 region has the DNA TGTGCCAGCAGTCCCTGGAGCGCAGGGAGCTCCTACGAGCAGTACTTC. This encodes CASSPWSAGSSYEQYF.